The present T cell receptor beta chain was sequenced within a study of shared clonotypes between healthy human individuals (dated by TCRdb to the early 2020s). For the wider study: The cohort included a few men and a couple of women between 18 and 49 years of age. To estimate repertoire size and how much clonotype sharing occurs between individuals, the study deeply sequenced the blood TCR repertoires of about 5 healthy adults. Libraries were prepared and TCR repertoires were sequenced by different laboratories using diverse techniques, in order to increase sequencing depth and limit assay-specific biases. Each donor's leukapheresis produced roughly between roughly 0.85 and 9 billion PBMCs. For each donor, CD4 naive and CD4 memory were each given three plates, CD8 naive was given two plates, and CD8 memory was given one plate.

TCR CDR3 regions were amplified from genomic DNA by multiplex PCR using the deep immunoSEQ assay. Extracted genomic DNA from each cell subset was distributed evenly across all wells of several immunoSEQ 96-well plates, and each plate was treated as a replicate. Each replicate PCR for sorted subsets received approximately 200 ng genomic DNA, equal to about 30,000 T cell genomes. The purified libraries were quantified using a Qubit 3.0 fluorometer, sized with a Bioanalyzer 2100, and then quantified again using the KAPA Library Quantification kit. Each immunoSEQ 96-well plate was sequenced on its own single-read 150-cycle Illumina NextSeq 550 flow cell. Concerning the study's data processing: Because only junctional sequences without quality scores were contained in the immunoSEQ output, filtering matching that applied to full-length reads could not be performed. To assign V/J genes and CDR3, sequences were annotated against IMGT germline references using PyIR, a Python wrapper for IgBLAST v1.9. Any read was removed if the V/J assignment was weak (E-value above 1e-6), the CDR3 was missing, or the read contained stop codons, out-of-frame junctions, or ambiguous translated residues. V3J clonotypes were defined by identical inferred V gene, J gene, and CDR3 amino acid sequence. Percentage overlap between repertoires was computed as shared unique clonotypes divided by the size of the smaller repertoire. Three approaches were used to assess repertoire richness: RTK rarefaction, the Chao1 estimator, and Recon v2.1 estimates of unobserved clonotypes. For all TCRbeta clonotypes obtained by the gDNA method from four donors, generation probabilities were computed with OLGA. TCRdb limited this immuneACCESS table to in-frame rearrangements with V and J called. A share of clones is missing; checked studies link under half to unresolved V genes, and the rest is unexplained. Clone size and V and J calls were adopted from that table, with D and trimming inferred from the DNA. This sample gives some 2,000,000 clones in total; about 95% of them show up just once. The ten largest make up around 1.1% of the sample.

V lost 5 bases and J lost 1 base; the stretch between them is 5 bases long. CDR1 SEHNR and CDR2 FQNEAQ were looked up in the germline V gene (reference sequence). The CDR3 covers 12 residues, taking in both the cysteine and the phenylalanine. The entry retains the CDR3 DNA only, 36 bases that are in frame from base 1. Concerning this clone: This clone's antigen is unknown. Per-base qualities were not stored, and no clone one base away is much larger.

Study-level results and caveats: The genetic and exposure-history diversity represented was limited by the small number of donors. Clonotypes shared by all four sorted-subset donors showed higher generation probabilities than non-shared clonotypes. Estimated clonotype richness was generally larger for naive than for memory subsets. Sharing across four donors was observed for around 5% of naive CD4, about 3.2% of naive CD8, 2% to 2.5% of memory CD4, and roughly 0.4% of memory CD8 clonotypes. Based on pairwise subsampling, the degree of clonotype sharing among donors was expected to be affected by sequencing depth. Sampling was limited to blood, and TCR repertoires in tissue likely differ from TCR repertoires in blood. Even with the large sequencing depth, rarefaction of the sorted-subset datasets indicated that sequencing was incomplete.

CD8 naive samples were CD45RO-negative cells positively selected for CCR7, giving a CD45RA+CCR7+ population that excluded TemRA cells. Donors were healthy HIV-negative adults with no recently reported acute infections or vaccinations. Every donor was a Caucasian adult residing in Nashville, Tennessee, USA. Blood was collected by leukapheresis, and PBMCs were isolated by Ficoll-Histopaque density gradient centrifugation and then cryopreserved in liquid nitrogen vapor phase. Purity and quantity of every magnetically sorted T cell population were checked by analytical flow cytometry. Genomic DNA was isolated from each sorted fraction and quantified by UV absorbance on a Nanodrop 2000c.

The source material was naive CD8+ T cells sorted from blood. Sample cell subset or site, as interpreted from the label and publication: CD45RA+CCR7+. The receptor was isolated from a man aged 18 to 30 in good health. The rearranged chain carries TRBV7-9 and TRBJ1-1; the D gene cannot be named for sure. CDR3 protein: CASSPANTEAFF. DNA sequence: TGTGCCAGCAGCCCAGCGAACACTGAAGCTTTCTTT.